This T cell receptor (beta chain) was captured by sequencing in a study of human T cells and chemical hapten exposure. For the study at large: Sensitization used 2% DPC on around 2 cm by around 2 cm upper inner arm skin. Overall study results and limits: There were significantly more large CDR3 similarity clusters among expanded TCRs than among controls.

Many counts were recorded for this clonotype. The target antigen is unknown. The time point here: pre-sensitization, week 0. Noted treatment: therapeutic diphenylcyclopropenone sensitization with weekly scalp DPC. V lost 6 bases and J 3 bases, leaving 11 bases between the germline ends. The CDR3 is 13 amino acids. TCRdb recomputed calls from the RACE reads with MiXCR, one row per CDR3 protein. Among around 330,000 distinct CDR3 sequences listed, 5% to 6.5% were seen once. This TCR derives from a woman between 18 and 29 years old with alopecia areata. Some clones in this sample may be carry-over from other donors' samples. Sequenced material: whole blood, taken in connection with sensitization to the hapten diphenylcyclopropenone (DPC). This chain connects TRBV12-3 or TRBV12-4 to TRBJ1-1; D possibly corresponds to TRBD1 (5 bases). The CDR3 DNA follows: TGTGCCAGCAGGGGACCCGGGGACACTGAAGCTTTCTTT. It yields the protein CASRGPGDTEAFF.